One sample yielded the 21 T cell receptor beta chains listed below, sequenced in a study of blood T cell repertoires in COVID-19. The data were produced by immunoSEQ multiplex PCR, yet TCRdb's version contains in-frame clones alone and is incomplete. The sample has approximately 150,000 clones, roughly 88% seen once. Sequencing input: peripheral blood. The receptors stem from a woman between 50 and 59 years old with acute or convalescent COVID-19.

V is TRBV28 and J is TRBJ2-3; the D gene is possibly TRBD2 (6 bases). Trimming left V 7 bases short and J 2 bases short, with 13 bases between. From germline, CDR1 is MDHEN and CDR2 SYDVKM. This CDR3 has 14 amino acids. The CDR3 DNA sequence: TGTGCCAGCACTCCGGGACTTCTCACAGATACGCAGTATTTT. As protein: CASTPGLLTDTQYF.

The chain combines TRBV6-5 with TRBJ2-5; 9 bases agree with TRBD2. Germline trimming cut 6 bases from V and 4 bases from J; bases unmatched to any gene: 9. CDR3 length: 15 residues. CDR1 and CDR2 from the germline V gene are MNHEY and SVGAGI. CDR3 protein: CASSRVAGVAETQYF. The CDR3, as DNA: TGTGCCAGCAGCAGAGTAGCGGGAGTCGCAGAGACCCAGTACTTC.

The gene calls are TRBV11-2 and TRBJ2-7; 7 bases agree with TRBD2. The CDR3 has 18 residues. The J segment lost 0 bases and the V segment lost 1 base, leaving 12 bases of the junction unmatched. Germline assignment: CDR1 SGHAT and CDR2 FQNNGV. The CDR3 region has the DNA TGTGCCAGCAGCTTAGTTCCTAGCGGAGGGACGTACTCCTACGAGCAGTACTTC. Translation: CASSLVPSGGTYSYEQYF.

The gene calls are TRBV5-6 and TRBJ2-1; 9 bases agree with TRBD2. The CDR3 covers 13 residues. V gave up 0 bases and J gave up 10 bases; unmatched junction bases: 2. Germline lookup yields CDR1 SGHDT and CDR2 YYEEEE. The CDR3 protein is CASSLGLAGEQFF. The CDR3 nucleotides are TGTGCCAGCAGCTTGGGGCTAGCGGGGGAGCAGTTCTTC. The full variable domain, completed using reference TRBV5-6 and TRBJ2-1, is DAGVTQSPTHLIKTRGQQVTLRCSPKSGHDTVSWYQQALGQGPQFIFQYYEEEERQRGNFPDRFSGHQFPNYSSELNVNALLLGDSALYLCASSLGLAGEQFFGPGTRLTVL.

The sample holds one count of this clone. The V call is TRBV6-5, the J call TRBJ2-3, with a weak D call TRBD1 (5 bases). The germline CDR1 and CDR2 sequences are MNHEY and SVGAGI. V lost 7 bases and J 1 base, leaving 12 bases between the germline ends. The CDR3 is 14 amino acids. CDR3 protein: CASTMGLRTDTQYF. The CDR3, as DNA: TGTGCCAGCACCATGGGGCTACGCACAGATACGCAGTATTTT.

The chain employs TRBV13 and TRBJ1-6, with TRBD1 matching over 8 bases. CDR3 length equals 15 residues. The germline V gene encodes CDR1 PRHDT and CDR2 FYEKMQ (reference sequence). V shed 1 base and J 11 bases; nucleotides not matched to a gene: 7. CDR3 residues: CASSLAGQGIAPLHF. The CDR3 DNA is TGTGCCAGCAGCTTAGCAGGACAGGGTATTGCACCCCTCCACTTT.

The gene calls are TRBV19 and TRBJ1-1, with D maybe TRBD1 (5 bases). CDR3 length: 16 residues. Germline-derived CDR1 and CDR2 are LNHDA and SQIVND (reference sequence). Trimming pared 3 bases from V and 2 bases from J, leaving 16 bases between. The CDR3 loop reads CASSIGGGRGNTEAFF. CDR3 DNA sequence: TGTGCCAGTAGTATCGGCGGGGGGAGGGGAAACACTGAAGCTTTCTTT.

The chain uses TRBV5-1 and TRBJ1-3; TRBD1 agrees at 7 bases. The V segment lost 4 bases and the J segment 1 base; nucleotides outside the gene matches: 5. The CDR3 runs to 15 residues. The germline V gene encodes CDR1 SGHRS and CDR2 YFSETQ. The CDR3 region has the DNA TGCGCCAGCAGCGCAACAGGGGTATCTGGAAACACCATATATTTT. Its translation: CASSATGVSGNTIYF.

This clone occurred once. The J gene is TRBJ2-7, the V gene TRBV27, with a tentative D call TRBD1 (6 bases). The CDR3 is 13 amino acids. V lost 3 bases to trimming and J lost 1 base, with 7 bases between them. Germline CDR1 MNHEY, CDR2 SMNVEV (reference sequence). CDR3 in DNA: TGTGCCAGCAGTTTCAGGGGTTCCTACGAGCAGTACTTC. Translating it yields CASSFRGSYEQYF.

The J gene is TRBJ1-2, the V gene TRBV5-1, with 8 bases matching TRBD1. The CDR3 spans 15 residues. The trim removed 3 bases at V and 4 bases at J, leaving 8 bases unmatched. Germline V CDR1 and CDR2: SGHRS, YFSETQ. The CDR3 sequence: CASSSDRAISYGYTF. CDR3 sequence (DNA): TGCGCCAGCAGCTCGGACAGGGCTATTAGCTATGGCTACACCTTC.

The chain joins TRBV29-1 to TRBJ2-1, with TRBD1 matching over 10 bases. CDR3 length equals 12 residues. The germline V gene has CDR1 SQVTM and CDR2 ANQGSEA. Trimming cost V 4 bases and J 9 bases; bases outside gene matches: 3. CDR3 sequence reads: CSVAGQGLEQFF. In nucleotides, the CDR3 is TGCAGCGTTGCGGGACAGGGGCTTGAGCAGTTCTTC.

The V gene is TRBV5-1, the J gene TRBJ1-4, with D perhaps matching TRBD1 (6 bases). There are 14 residues in the CDR3. The germline CDR1 and CDR2 sequences are SGHRS and YFSETQ. Trimming stripped 0 bases from V and 8 bases from J, with 11 bases between. The CDR3 DNA sequence: TGCGCCAGCAGCTTGGGACAGGAGGCCGAAAAACTGTTTTTT. Its protein product is CASSLGQEAEKLFF. The entire variable domain, with the rest obtained from reference TRBV5-1 and TRBJ1-4, is as follows: KAGVTQTPRYLIKTRGQQVTLSCSPISGHRSVSWYQQTPGQGLQFLFEYFSETQRNKGNFPGRFSGRQFSNSRSEMNVSTLELGDSALYLCASSLGQEAEKLFFGSGTQLSVL.

The chain joins TRBV24-1 to TRBJ2-3; no definite D call. This CDR3 comprises 13 residues. The V end lost 9 bases, the J end lost 1 base, and 10 bases lay between the germline ends. CDR1 is KGHDR and CDR2 is SFDVKD in the germline V gene. CDR3 in DNA: TGTGCCACCGAAGCCCAGGGCACAGATACGCAGTATTTT. Translated, it gives CATEAQGTDTQYF.

The chain carries TRBV9 and TRBJ1-4; perhaps TRBD1 as D (5 bases). The CDR3 extends over 14 amino acids. V shed 2 bases and J shed 0 bases, with 5 bases lying between them. Germline CDR1 and CDR2: SGDLS and YYNGEE. This chain's CDR3 is CASSVTATNEKLFF. In nucleotides, the CDR3 is TGTGCCAGCAGCGTGACAGCAACTAATGAAAAACTGTTTTTT.

This rearrangement joins TRBV19 to TRBJ1-5, with 7 bases aligning to TRBD1. The CDR3 spans 15 residues. V was clipped by 3 bases and J by 3 bases; unmatched bases: 5. Germline V gene data show CDR1 as LNHDA and CDR2 as SQIVND (reference sequence). The CDR3 sequence is CASSISRGDNQPQHF. CDR3 DNA: TGTGCCAGTAGTATTTCCAGGGGGGACAATCAGCCCCAGCATTTT.

The rearrangement uses TRBV7-9 and TRBJ1-4; 9 bases agree with TRBD1. The CDR3 is 17 amino acids. Trimming at V came to 4 bases and at J to 7 bases, leaving 13 bases not matched to a gene. Germline assignment: CDR1 SEHNR and CDR2 FQNEAQ (reference sequence). The CDR3 DNA sequence: TGTGCCAGCAGCTCCGCCACCTCCGGGACAGGGCGTGAAAAACTGTTTTTT. Translation: CASSSATSGTGREKLFF.

By sample share, this clone is medium-sized. The chain couples TRBV7-6 to TRBJ2-2, with 7 bases aligning to TRBD2. V was pared by 3 bases and J by 4 bases, with 8 bases of the junction left unmatched. Germline V gene sequence: CDR1 SGHVS, CDR2 FNYEAQ. The CDR3 extends over 16 amino acids. In nucleotides, the CDR3 is TGTGCCAGCAGCTTCATGAGTGGGACTACCACCGGGGAGCTGTTTTTT. Translated: CASSFMSGTTTGELFF.

J is TRBJ1-1 and V is TRBV5-1; 9 bases match TRBD1. From germline, CDR1 is SGHRS and CDR2 YFSETQ. J was trimmed by 0 bases and V by 0 bases; bases with no gene match: 3. The CDR3 is 16 residues long. The CDR3 DNA reads TGCGCCAGCAGCTTGGCTGGACAGGGGATGAACACTGAAGCTTTCTTT. Its translation: CASSLAGQGMNTEAFF.

The V call is TRBV5-1, the J call TRBJ1-2; D might be TRBD1 (6 bases). This CDR3 is 13 amino acids long. Germline V gene data show CDR1 as SGHRS and CDR2 as YFSETQ. V lost 6 bases and J 6 bases, leaving 15 bases between the germline ends. CDR3 DNA sequence: TGCGCCAGCATTGATACGGCAGGGGATGGCTACACCTTC. This codes for CASIDTAGDGYTF.

This clone was counted a few times. The chain recombines TRBV10-3 with TRBJ1-2, with 7 bases that match TRBD1. Unmatched junction bases numbered 11, after V lost 5 bases and J lost 2 bases. The germline gives CDR1 ENHRY, CDR2 SYGVKD. The CDR3 contains 16 residues. CDR3 in DNA: TGTGCCATCAGTCTCCGGGACAGCTCTTTAAACTATGGCTACACCTTC. It specifies CAISLRDSSLNYGYTF.

The V call is TRBV19, the J call TRBJ1-1; no definite D call. CDR1 and CDR2 from the germline V gene are LNHDA and SQIVND (reference sequence). The CDR3 runs 14 residues. V lost 5 bases to trimming and J lost 4 bases, with 14 bases between them. In nucleotides, the CDR3 is TGTGCCAGTAGTGTCCCCGGGGTGGGCACTGAAGCTTTCTTT. It specifies CASSVPGVGTEAFF.